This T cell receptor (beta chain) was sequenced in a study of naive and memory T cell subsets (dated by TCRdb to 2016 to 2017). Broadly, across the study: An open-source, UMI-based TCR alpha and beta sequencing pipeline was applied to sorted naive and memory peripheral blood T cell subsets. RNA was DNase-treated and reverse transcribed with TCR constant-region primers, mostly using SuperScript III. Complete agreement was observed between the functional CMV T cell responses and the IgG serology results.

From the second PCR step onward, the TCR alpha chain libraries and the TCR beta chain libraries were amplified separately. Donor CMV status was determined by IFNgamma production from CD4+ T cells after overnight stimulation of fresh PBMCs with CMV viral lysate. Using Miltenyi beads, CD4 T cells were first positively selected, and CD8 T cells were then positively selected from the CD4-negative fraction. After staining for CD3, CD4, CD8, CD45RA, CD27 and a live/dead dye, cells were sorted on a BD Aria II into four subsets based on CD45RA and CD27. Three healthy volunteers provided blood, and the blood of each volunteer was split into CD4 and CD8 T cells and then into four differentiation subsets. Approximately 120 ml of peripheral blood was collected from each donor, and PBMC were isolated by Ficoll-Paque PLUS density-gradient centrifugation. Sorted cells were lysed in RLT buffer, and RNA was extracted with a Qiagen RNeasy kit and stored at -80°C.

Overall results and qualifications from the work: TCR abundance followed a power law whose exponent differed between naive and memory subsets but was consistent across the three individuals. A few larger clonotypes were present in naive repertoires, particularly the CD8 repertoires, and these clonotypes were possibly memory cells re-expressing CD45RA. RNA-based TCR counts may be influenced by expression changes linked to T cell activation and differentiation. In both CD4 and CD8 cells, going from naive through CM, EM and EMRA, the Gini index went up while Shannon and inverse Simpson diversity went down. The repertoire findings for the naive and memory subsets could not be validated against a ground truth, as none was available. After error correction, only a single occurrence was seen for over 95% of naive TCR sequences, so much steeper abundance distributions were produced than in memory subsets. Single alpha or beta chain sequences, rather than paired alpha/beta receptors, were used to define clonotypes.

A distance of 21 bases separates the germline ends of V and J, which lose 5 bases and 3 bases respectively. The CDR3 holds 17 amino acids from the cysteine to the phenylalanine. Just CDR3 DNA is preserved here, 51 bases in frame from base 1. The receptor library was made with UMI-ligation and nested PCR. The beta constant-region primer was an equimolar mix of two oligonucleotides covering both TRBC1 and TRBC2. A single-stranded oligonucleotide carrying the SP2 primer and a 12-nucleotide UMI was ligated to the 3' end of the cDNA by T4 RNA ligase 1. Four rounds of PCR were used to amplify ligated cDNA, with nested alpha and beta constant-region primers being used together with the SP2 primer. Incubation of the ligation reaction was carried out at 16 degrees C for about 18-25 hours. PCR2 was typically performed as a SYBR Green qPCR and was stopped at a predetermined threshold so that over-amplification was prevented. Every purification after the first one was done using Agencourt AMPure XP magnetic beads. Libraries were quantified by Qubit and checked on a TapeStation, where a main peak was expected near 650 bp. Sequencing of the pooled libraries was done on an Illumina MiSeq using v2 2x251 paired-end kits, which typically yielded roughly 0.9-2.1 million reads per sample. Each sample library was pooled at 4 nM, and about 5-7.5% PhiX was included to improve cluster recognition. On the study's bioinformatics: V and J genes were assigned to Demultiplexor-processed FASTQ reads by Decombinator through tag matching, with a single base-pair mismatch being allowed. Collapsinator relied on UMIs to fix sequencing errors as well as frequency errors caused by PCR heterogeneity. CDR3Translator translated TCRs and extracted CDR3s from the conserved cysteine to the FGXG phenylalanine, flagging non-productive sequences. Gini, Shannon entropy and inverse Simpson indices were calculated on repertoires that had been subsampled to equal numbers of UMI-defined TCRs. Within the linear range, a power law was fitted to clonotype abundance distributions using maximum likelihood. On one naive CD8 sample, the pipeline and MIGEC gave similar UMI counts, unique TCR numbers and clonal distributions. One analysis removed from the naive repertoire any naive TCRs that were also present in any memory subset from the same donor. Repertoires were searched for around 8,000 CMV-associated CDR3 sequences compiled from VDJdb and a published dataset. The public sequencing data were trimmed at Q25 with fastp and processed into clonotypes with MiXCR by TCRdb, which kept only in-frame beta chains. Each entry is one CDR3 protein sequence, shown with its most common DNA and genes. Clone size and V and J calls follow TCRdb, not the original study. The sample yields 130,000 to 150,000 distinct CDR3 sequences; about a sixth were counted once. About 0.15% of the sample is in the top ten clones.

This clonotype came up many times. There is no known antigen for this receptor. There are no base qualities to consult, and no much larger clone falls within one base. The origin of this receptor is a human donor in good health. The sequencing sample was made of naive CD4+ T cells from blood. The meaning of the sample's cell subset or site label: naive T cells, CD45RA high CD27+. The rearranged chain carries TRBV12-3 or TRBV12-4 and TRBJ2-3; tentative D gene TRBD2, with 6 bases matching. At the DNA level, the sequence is TGTGCCAGCAGTCCGGGGGTTTTGCGGACGTCGACAGATACGCAGTATTTT. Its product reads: CASSPGVLRTSTDTQYF.